This is a list of T cell receptor beta chains from one sample in a study of blood T cell repertoires in COVID-19. Sequencing was performed with immunoSEQ multiplex PCR; in TCRdb, only in-frame clones are kept and a portion is missing. The sample contains approximately 46,000 clones, about 86% of which appear only once. The sequencing sample was made of peripheral blood. Receptors originate from an elderly woman with COVID-19, enrolled during active disease. Each CDR3 is given with its conserved first and last residue.

V gene,J gene,CDR3 protein
TRBV30,TRBJ2-1,CAWSVGSSGSPGRFF
TRBV21-1,TRBJ1-2,CASSNLRSGYTF
TRBV12-3/TRBV12-4,TRBJ1-3,CASSPDRVPNF
TRBV19,TRBJ2-7,CASKADRASYEQYF
TRBV29-1,TRBJ1-4,CSVEPTQGQLFF
TRBV9,TRBJ2-1,CASSVALAGNNEQFF
TRBV10-3,TRBJ1-5,CAISRLPGGNQPQHF
TRBV7-3,TRBJ1-5,CASSLRRGDSNQPQHF
TRBV18,TRBJ1-4,CASSPQGQGEKLFF
TRBV9,TRBJ2-7,CASSVNLRDRGRGKFYEQYF
TRBV29-1,TRBJ1-1,CSVPQGSMNTEAFF
TRBV18,TRBJ2-7,CASSPRQGNNEQYF
TRBV28,TRBJ2-7,CASSPGTSGSREQYF
TRBV10-3,TRBJ1-4,CAIKPGNATNEKLFF
TRBV6-5,TRBJ1-3,CASSRVSGNTIYF
TRBV11-2,TRBJ2-7,CASSSGLAGGYEQYF